This T cell receptor beta chain emerged from a study of graft-versus-host responses after intestinal transplantation. Study in general: Multivisceral, liver-intestinal, or isolated intestinal transplants were received by the recipients. The study gave all recipients anti-thymocyte globulin induction, then tacrolimus and steroids for approximately 3 years. General observations from the study: Among recipient marrow samples, GvH clones were found; some appeared first in ileum or blood.

Germline CDR1 WNHNN, CDR2 SYGVQD (reference sequence). V gave up 3 bases and J gave up 4 bases; unmatched junction bases: 4. CDR3 length: 15 amino acids. Sequencing was performed with immunoSEQ multiplex PCR; in TCRdb, only in-frame clones are kept and a portion is missing. The table includes over 15,000 clones, 86% detected once. Turning to this clone: The antigen remains unidentified.

The sequence was collected from a human patient who received an intestinal transplant, so some T cells may come from the graft donor. The rearrangement uses TRBV10-1 and TRBJ2-3; TRBD2 matches 10 bases. The sample consisted of PBMCs, taken just over 230 days after intestinal transplant. The CDR3 sequence: CASSDTSGVADTQYF. Written as DNA, the CDR3 is TGCGCCAGCAGTGATACTAGCGGGGTAGCAGATACGCAGTATTTT.